These T cell receptor beta chains were read from a single sample in a study of response to subunit inactivated influenza vaccine. TCRdb reanalysed the RT-PCR reads using MiXCR and keeps one entry per CDR3 protein. The sample records 450,000 to 600,000 distinct CDR3 sequences, 7.5% to 8.5% being singletons. Sample: PBMCs from blood, taken 23 to 25 months after vaccination. The receptors stem from a man between 50 and 75 years old who received an inactivated influenza vaccine. Both conserved end residues are part of each CDR3. D genes are given only for firm matches. Size tells how often a clone was seen (once, few, many) or the class of an expanded clone, and some rows leave it out.

TRBD2 TRBJ2-1 15 . TRBV11-3 CASSIAGGPYNEQFF TGTGCCAGCAGCATAGCGGGAGGGCCATACAATGAGCAGTTCTTC
TRBD2 TRBJ2-3 13 many TRBV20-1 CSAASGSPDTQYF TGCAGTGCCGCTAGCGGGAGCCCCGATACGCAGTATTTT
TRBD2 TRBJ2-1 15 few TRBV7-8 CASSGRTSGANEQFF TGTGCCAGCAGCGGGAGGACTAGCGGGGCCAATGAGCAGTTCTTC
TRBD1 TRBJ2-1 15 . TRBV27 CASKGTGGVADEQFF TGTGCCAGCAAGGGGACAGGGGGCGTCGCGGATGAGCAGTTCTTC
TRBD1 TRBJ2-1 14 few TRBV5-1 CASRQAQGADEQFF TGCGCCAGCAGGCAGGCCCAGGGGGCCGATGAGCAGTTCTTC
TRBD2 TRBJ2-1 15 . TRBV3-1 CACSQGTSGSDEQFF TGTGCCTGCTCCCAAGGAACTAGCGGGAGTGATGAGCAGTTCTTC
TRBD2 TRBJ2-1 15 . TRBV6-1 CASSLGTSGIDEQFF TGTGCCAGCAGTCTCGGGACTAGCGGGATTGATGAGCAGTTCTTC
. TRBJ1-1 15 few TRBV11-2 CASSLAPGWKTEAFF TGTGCCAGCAGCTTAGCACCCGGCTGGAAGACTGAAGCTTTCTTT
. TRBJ2-5 11 few TRBV6-1 CASGVWETQYF TGTGCCAGCGGGGTGTGGGAGACCCAGTACTTC
. TRBJ1-4 12 few TRBV2 CARRQYDEKLFF TGTGCCAGACGACAGTATGATGAAAAACTGTTTTTT
TRBD2 TRBJ2-1 16 . TRBV7-2 CASSLRAGGQNNEQFF TGTGCCAGCAGCTTAAGGGCGGGAGGGCAGAACAATGAGCAGTTCTTC
. TRBJ1-1 13 many TRBV5-1 CASSFNGNTEAFF TGCGCCAGCAGCTTTAATGGGAACACTGAAGCTTTCTTT
. TRBJ2-1 12 many TRBV4-2 CASSQERTEQFF TGTGCCAGCAGCCAAGAAAGAACTGAGCAGTTCTTC
. TRBJ2-3 13 few TRBV25-1 CASSELERSSQYF TGTGCCAGCAGTGAATTAGAAAGGAGCTCGCAGTATTTT
. TRBJ2-3 15 many TRBV12-3/TRBV12-4 CASSFVAVGTDTQYF TGTGCCAGCAGTTTTGTAGCGGTAGGGACAGATACGCAGTATTTT
TRBD1 TRBJ1-3 16 many TRBV18 CASSPSTGDSGNTIYF TGTGCCAGCTCACCCTCAACAGGGGACTCTGGAAACACCATATATTTT
. TRBJ1-1 13 many TRBV6-2/TRBV6-3 CASSRSMNTEAFF TGTGCCAGCAGTCGATCCATGAACACTGAAGCTTTCTTT
. TRBJ2-7 13 many TRBV5-1 CASSLHSSYEQYF TGCGCCAGCAGCTTGCACAGCTCCTACGAGCAGTACTTC
. TRBJ1-5 13 . TRBV6-1 CASLMTGNQPQHF TGTGCCAGCCTGATGACAGGCAATCAGCCCCAGCATTTT
TRBD1 TRBJ1-4 15 . TRBV6-2/TRBV6-3 CASSQRTGWREKLFF TGTGCCAGCAGCCAACGGACAGGGTGGAGAGAAAAACTGTTTTTT
. TRBJ2-7 11 . TRBV28 CASSFSREQYF TGTGCCAGCAGTTTCTCCCGGGAGCAGTACTTC
. TRBJ2-7 15 few TRBV5-1 CASSLGGALSYEQYF TGCGCCAGCAGCTTGGGAGGGGCCCTCTCCTACGAGCAGTACTTC
TRBD1 TRBJ1-1 13 few TRBV7-9 CASSQQGLTEAFF TGTGCCAGCAGCCAACAGGGGTTGACTGAAGCTTTCTTT